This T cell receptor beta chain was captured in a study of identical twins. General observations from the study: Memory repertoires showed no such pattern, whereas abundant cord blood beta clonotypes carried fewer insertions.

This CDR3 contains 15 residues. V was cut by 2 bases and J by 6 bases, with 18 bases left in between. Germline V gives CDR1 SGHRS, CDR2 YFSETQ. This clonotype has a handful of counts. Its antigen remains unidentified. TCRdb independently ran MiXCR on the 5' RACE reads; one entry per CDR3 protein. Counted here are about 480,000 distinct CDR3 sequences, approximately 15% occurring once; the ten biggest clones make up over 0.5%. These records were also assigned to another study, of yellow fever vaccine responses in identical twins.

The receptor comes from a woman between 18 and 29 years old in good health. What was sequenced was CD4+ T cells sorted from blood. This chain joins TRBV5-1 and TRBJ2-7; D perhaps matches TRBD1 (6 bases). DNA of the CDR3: TGCGCCAGCAGCTTAAAACAGGGAGAAGGGCTCGAGCAGTACTTC. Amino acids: CASSLKQGEGLEQYF.